The next 26 T cell receptor beta chains were all read from a single sample in a study of shared clonotypes between healthy human individuals. Profiled with immunoSEQ multiplex PCR; TCRdb holds only in-frame clones, not every one. The repertoire holds approximately 250,000 clones, approximately 70% seen once, with approximately 12% in the top ten. Sequences were obtained from memory CD4+ T cells sorted from blood. Regarding subset: CD45RA-negative fraction. The origin of the receptors is a young man in good health.

This clone was counted at least ten times. The chain joins TRBV2 to TRBJ2-7, with D maybe TRBD1 (5 bases). Germline assignment: CDR1 SNHLY and CDR2 FYNNEI. V lost 8 bases and J lost 3, with 11 bases in between. The CDR3 sequence is 12 residues long. CDR3 sequence: CASFQGNYEQYF. The CDR3 DNA sequence: TGTGCCAGCTTCCAGGGAAACTACGAGCAGTACTTC. Full variable domain (outside the CDR3, taken from reference TRBV2 and TRBJ2-7): EPEVTQTPSHQVTQMGQEVILRCVPISNHLYFYWYRQILGQKVEFLVSFYNNEISEKSEIFDDQFSVERPDGSNFTLKIRSTKLEDSAMYFCASFQGNYEQYFGPGTRLTVT.

This clone has just one count. The gene calls are TRBV14 and TRBJ2-7; D is unclear. The CDR3 length is 14 residues. Trimming took 1 base from V and 5 from J, leaving 12 bases between them. The germline V gene has CDR1 SGHDN and CDR2 FVKESK. CDR3 DNA sequence: TGTGCCAGCAGCCAAGGGGGATACCTTAACGAGCAGTACTTC. Translation gives CASSQGGYLNEQYF.

The chain's CDR3 is CASSNDPSGATYEQYF. CDR3 DNA: TGTGCCAGCAGTAATGATCCATCGGGGGCGACTTACGAGCAGTACTTC. The rearrangement joins TRBV27 to TRBJ2-7; D is possibly TRBD1 or TRBD2 (6 bases each). This CDR3 is 16 amino acids long. In germline, CDR1 is MNHEY, CDR2 SMNVEV (reference sequence). V lost 5 bases, J lost 4 bases, and 21 bases lay in between.

This chain uses TRBV18 with TRBJ2-1; TRBD1 agrees at 9 bases. The CDR3 runs 18 residues. The germline CDR1 and CDR2 sequences are KGHSH and LQKENI. J was trimmed by 9 bases and V by 2 bases; bases with no gene match: 17. The CDR3 sequence is CASSPLPSAGTGWGEQFF. As DNA, the CDR3 is TGTGCCAGCTCACCATTGCCCTCCGCCGGGACAGGGTGGGGTGAGCAGTTCTTC.

This clone has a handful of counts. The rearrangement joins TRBV25-1 to TRBJ1-2, with 11 bases aligning to TRBD1. Per germline, CDR1 MGHDK and CDR2 SYGVNS. Germline trimming cut 6 bases from V and 6 bases from J; bases unmatched to any gene: 6. The CDR3 spans 14 residues. CDR3 loop: CASSDSGQGDGYTF. CDR3 bases: TGTGCCAGCAGCGACTCGGGACAGGGGGATGGCTACACCTTC.

The rearrangement uses TRBV28 and TRBJ2-3, with D possibly being TRBD1 (5 bases). The CDR3 runs to 14 residues. Germline V gene lookup returns CDR1 MDHEN and CDR2 SYDVKM. Trimming took off 6 bases at V and 4 bases at J, with 14 bases between the two ends. Written as DNA, the CDR3 is TGTGCCAGCAGGATGGGTCAGGGATCAGATACGCAGTATTTT. The encoded protein is CASRMGQGSDTQYF.

The rearrangement links TRBV7-6 to TRBJ1-1; 9 bases are a match to TRBD1. Germline V lookup: CDR1 SGHVS, CDR2 FNYEAQ. The CDR3 extends over 18 amino acids. V shed 2 bases, J shed 3 bases, and the junction held 13 bases outside the gene matches. CDR3 region: CASSLFLTGTGRYTEAFF. For the CDR3, the DNA is TGTGCCAGCAGCTTATTTCTTACCGGGACAGGGAGATACACTGAAGCTTTCTTT.

This chain uses TRBV6-5 with TRBJ2-2; 14 bases match TRBD2. Germline lookup yields CDR1 MNHEY and CDR2 SVGAGI. The CDR3 sequence is 14 residues long. V lost 7 bases, J lost 6 bases, and 1 base stayed unmatched. The DNA of the CDR3 is TGTGCCAGCACGGGACTAGCGGGAGCCGGGGAGCTGTTTTTT. Protein sequence: CASTGLAGAGELFF.

V is TRBV11-2 and J is TRBJ2-3, with D unclear. Trimming shortened V by 1 base and J by 2 bases, and 7 bases separated the two germline ends. The germline CDR1 and CDR2 sequences are SGHAT and FQNNGV. The CDR3 has 14 residues. CDR3 nucleotides: TGTGCCAGCAGCTTAGTTTTAATCACAGATACGCAGTATTTT. This codes for CASSLVLITDTQYF. Full variable domain (outside the CDR3, taken from reference TRBV11-2 and TRBJ2-3): EAGVAQSPRYKIIEKRQSVAFWCNPISGHATLYWYQQILGQGPKLLIQFQNNGVVDDSQLPKDRFSAERLKGVDSTLKIQPAKLEDSAVYLCASSLVLITDTQYFGPGTRLTVL.

The chain is built from TRBV5-1 and TRBJ2-7; 8 bases are shared with TRBD1. The V and J ends lost 2 bases and 1 base, in that order; junction bases with no gene match: 2. The CDR3 is 14 residues long. From germline, CDR1 is SGHRS and CDR2 YFSETQ. The CDR3 protein is CASSFRTGSYEQYF. CDR3 coding DNA: TGCGCCAGCAGCTTTAGGACAGGGTCCTACGAGCAGTACTTC. Full variable domain (rest looked up from reference TRBV5-1 and TRBJ2-7): KAGVTQTPRYLIKTRGQQVTLSCSPISGHRSVSWYQQTPGQGLQFLFEYFSETQRNKGNFPGRFSGRQFSNSRSEMNVSTLELGDSALYLCASSFRTGSYEQYFGPGTRLTVT.

This clone was detected many times. The genes are TRBV29-1 and TRBJ1-4; D gene ambiguous. Germline V gives CDR1 SQVTM, CDR2 ANQGSEA. The CDR3 consists of 11 residues. Trimming removed 5 bases from V and 11 bases from J, with 12 bases in between. This chain's CDR3 is CSVYLGVKLFF. The CDR3 DNA is TGCAGCGTTTATCTGGGCGTGAAACTGTTTTTT.

The chain is built from TRBV5-1 and TRBJ1-1; D remains unclear. Germline V gives CDR1 SGHRS, CDR2 YFSETQ. CDR3 length equals 14 residues. Deletions cut 3 bases from V and 4 bases from J, with 13 bases between. CDR3 region: CASSSRVRGTEAFF. DNA for the CDR3: TGCGCCAGCAGCTCTCGGGTTAGAGGCACTGAAGCTTTCTTT.

This chain joins TRBV4-3 and TRBJ2-7, with D possibly being TRBD1 (5 bases). The germline V and J ends were trimmed by 3 bases and 4 bases, with 16 bases remaining between them. This CDR3 spans 15 amino acids. CDR1 is LGHNA and CDR2 is YSLEER in the germline V gene. CDR3 sequence: CASSHGARVGYEQYF. In DNA, the CDR3 is TGCGCCAGCAGCCATGGGGCCAGGGTAGGTTACGAGCAGTACTTC.

This chain joins TRBV15 and TRBJ2-1; 9 bases map to TRBD2. The CDR3 spans 15 residues. The trim removed 3 bases at V and 9 bases at J, leaving 9 bases unmatched. Germline CDR1 and CDR2: LNHNV and YYDKDF (reference sequence). In DNA, the CDR3 is TGTGCCACCAGCAGCCCCGGGACTAGCTTTTCTGAGCAGTTCTTC. Amino acids: CATSSPGTSFSEQFF.

The chain carries TRBV28 and TRBJ2-7; 10 bases fit TRBD1. The CDR3 totals 16 residues. With V trimmed by 5 bases and J by 8 bases, 15 bases remained unmatched. Per germline, CDR1 MDHEN and CDR2 SYDVKM. CDR3 sequence (DNA): TGTGCCAGCAGTCCAGCACCGGGACAGGGGCTCATGAAGCAGTACTTC. It translates to CASSPAPGQGLMKQYF.

The chain combines TRBV25-1 with TRBJ1-5, with D tentatively TRBD1 (5 bases). Trimming stripped 1 base from V and 6 bases from J, with 13 bases between. CDR3 length: 15 residues. The V gene's germline CDR1 is MGHDK and CDR2 SYGVNS. As DNA, the CDR3 is TGTGCCAGCAGTGAATCTCAGGGAGAAGGTCAGCCCCAGCATTTT. Protein sequence: CASSESQGEGQPQHF.

This rearrangement joins TRBV7-2 to TRBJ1-1; no definite D call. Germline CDR1 SGHTA, CDR2 FQGNSA. The ends were cut back, 1 base at V and 4 bases at J, with 13 bases in the middle. The CDR3 length is 15 residues. The CDR3 DNA sequence: TGTGCCAGCAGCTTAGGTGGAGGGAAGGCCACTGAAGCTTTCTTT. Translation: CASSLGGGKATEAFF.

This chain joins TRBV11-3 and TRBJ2-2; 10 bases line up with TRBD2. Losses at the gene ends were 1 base for V and 5 bases for J; bases not matched to a gene: 7. Germline CDR1 reads SGHNT; CDR2 reads YENEEA. The CDR3 spans 17 residues. The DNA for the CDR3 is TGTGCCAGCAGCTTAGTTATGGCTAGCGGGAGAACCGGGGAGCTGTTTTTT. As protein: CASSLVMASGRTGELFF. The full variable domain, with the rest looked up from reference TRBV11-3 and TRBJ2-2, is EAGVVQSPRYKIIEKKQPVAFWCNPISGHNTLYWYLQNLGQGPELLIRYENEEAVDDSQLPKDRFSAERLKGVDSTLKIQPAELGDSAVYLCASSLVMASGRTGELFFGEGSRLTVL.

This clone appeared a few times. The V gene is TRBV29-1, the J gene TRBJ1-4, with D unclear. Trimming removed 4 bases from V and 8 bases from J, with 11 bases in between. CDR1 and CDR2 (germline): SQVTM, ANQGSEA. The CDR3 extends over 12 amino acids. The CDR3 here is CSVGSAREKLFF. The CDR3 DNA reads TGCAGCGTTGGGTCGGCAAGGGAAAAACTGTTTTTT.

In regard to this clone: The same CDR3 arises from other DNA sequences in this sample as well. The V and J genes are TRBV9 and TRBJ2-5, with unresolved D. Germline loops: CDR1 SGDLS, CDR2 YYNGEE. CDR3 length: 14 residues. V was trimmed by 0 bases and J by 1 base, leaving 7 bases between them. CDR3 sequence reads: CASSVGGSQETQYF. The CDR3 DNA reads TGTGCCAGCAGCGTAGGCGGCAGCCAAGAGACCCAGTACTTC.

The chain recombines TRBV29-1 with TRBJ1-1; D not certain. The CDR3 length is 13 residues. Germline V gene sequence: CDR1 SQVTM, CDR2 ANQGSEA. Trimming took 8 bases from V and 0 from J, leaving 13 bases between them. This CDR3 reads CSSQGTLNTEAFF. The CDR3 coding sequence is TGCAGCTCTCAAGGTACCTTGAACACTGAAGCTTTCTTT.

This clone was detected a few times. The chain is built from TRBV12-5 and TRBJ2-1; weak D call: TRBD1 (5 bases). V lost 2 bases and J 3 bases, leaving 11 bases between the germline ends. The CDR3 length is 15 residues. In germline, CDR1 is LGHNT, CDR2 FRNRAP. The CDR3 loop reads CASGLQGPLYNEQFF. CDR3 nucleotides: TGTGCTAGTGGTTTGCAGGGTCCCCTCTACAATGAGCAGTTCTTC.

This chain joins TRBV6-1 and TRBJ2-4; D gene ambiguous. The germline V gene encodes CDR1 MNHNS and CDR2 SASEGT. The length of the CDR3 is 11 residues. The V and J ends lost 6 bases and 9 bases respectively, with 9 bases between them. This chain's CDR3 is CASRSSPIQYF. DNA for the CDR3: TGTGCCAGCAGATCCAGCCCCATTCAGTACTTC.

This chain's CDR3 is CASTPSGRGTGELFF. The CDR3 bases are TGTGCCAGCACACCCAGCGGGAGAGGGACCGGGGAGCTGTTTTTT. The chain couples TRBV28 to TRBJ2-2, with TRBD2 identical over 8 bases. The trim removed 7 bases at V and 5 bases at J, leaving 9 bases unmatched. Germline-derived CDR1 and CDR2 are MDHEN and SYDVKM. CDR3 length equals 15 residues.

The chain has TRBV6-5 and TRBJ2-5; 12 nucleotides agree with TRBD2. Germline V lookup: CDR1 MNHEY, CDR2 SVGAGI. CDR3 size: 15 residues. J lost 4 bases, V lost 6 bases, and 6 bases had no gene match. The DNA of the CDR3 is TGTGCCAGCAGCCTGCTAGCGGGAGGGCCAGAGACCCAGTACTTC. The encoded protein is CASSLLAGGPETQYF.

V is TRBV5-4 and J is TRBJ2-1; D ambiguous. V dropped 4 bases and J dropped 7 bases, with 18 bases sitting between them. The length of the CDR3 is 15 residues. CDR1 SGHNT and CDR2 YYREEE come from the germline V gene (reference sequence). CDR3 loop: CASSPESGPNNEQFF. The DNA for the CDR3 is TGTGCCAGCAGCCCTGAATCAGGCCCTAATAATGAGCAGTTCTTC.